These 14 T cell receptor beta chains share one sample of origin, sequenced in a study of blood T cells in healthy people across ages. Combining a sample-barcoded 5' primer with a J-beta primer mix, a second PCR ran for roughly 6 to 11 cycles. TCRdb analysed the 5' RACE reads with MiXCR anew, one entry per CDR3 protein. The repertoire holds over 600,000 distinct CDR3 sequences, with 46% as singletons. Sequenced sample: blood. Source of these receptors: a man at least 80 years old in good health.

The chain couples TRBV6-6 to TRBJ2-3, with 7 bases fitting TRBD1. The CDR3 totals 17 residues. V lost 4 bases, J lost 5 bases, and 15 bases stayed unmatched. Germline CDR1 and CDR2: MNHNY and SVGAGI (reference sequence). The CDR3 nucleotides are TGTGCCAGCAGTTTTTCACTTGAGGGGGCTGGCAAAGATACGCAGTATTTT. It codes for CASSFSLEGAGKDTQYF.

The gene calls are TRBV7-6 and TRBJ1-3; D is ambiguous. CDR3 length: 16 residues. Germline V gene data show CDR1 as SGHVS and CDR2 as FNYEAQ. The ends were cut back, 4 bases at V and 0 bases at J, with 13 bases in the middle. CDR3 sequence: CASSSFDSGSGNTIYF. The CDR3 DNA sequence: TGTGCCAGCAGCTCGTTTGACTCCGGCTCTGGAAACACCATATATTTT.

The V and J genes are TRBV7-9 and TRBJ2-1, with D unclear. V was pared by 1 base and J by 2 bases, with 6 bases between. The CDR3 covers 14 residues. Germline V gene sequence: CDR1 SEHNR, CDR2 FQNEAQ (reference sequence). CDR3 DNA sequence: TGTGCCAGCAGCTTAGGTAGTACCTACAATGAGCAGTTCTTC. Translating it yields CASSLGSTYNEQFF.

Concerning this clonotype itself: A much bigger clone sits one base away, suggesting this may be a read error. The rearrangement uses TRBV30 and TRBJ2-7; D perhaps matches TRBD1 (6 bases). The germline V gene encodes CDR1 GTSNPN and CDR2 SVGIG (reference sequence). Trimming pared 3 bases from V and 7 bases from J, leaving 16 bases between. The CDR3 spans 13 residues. The CDR3 nucleotides read TGTGCCTGGAGGGGGACAAGCCCAAATGAGCAGTACTTC. This gives the protein CAWRGTSPNEQYF.

The V call is TRBV7-2, the J call TRBJ2-1, with 8 bases fitting TRBD2. Germline V gene sequence: CDR1 SGHTA, CDR2 FQGNSA. CDR3 length: 15 residues. V lost 5 bases to trimming and J lost 3 bases; unmatched junction nucleotides: 6. The CDR3 DNA follows: TGTGCCAGCAGCGCATCTAGCGGGCGCTACAATGAGCAGTTCTTC. Protein sequence: CASSASSGRYNEQFF.

The rearrangement links TRBV27 to TRBJ1-6, with TRBD1 matching 7 bases. Germline CDR1 reads MNHEY; CDR2 reads SMNVEV (reference sequence). V lost 8 bases to trimming and J lost 6 bases; unmatched junction nucleotides: 10. CDR3 size: 15 residues. This CDR3 is CASRWTGGPNSPLHF. CDR3 nucleotides: TGTGCCAGCCGCTGGACAGGCGGACCTAATTCACCCCTCCACTTT.

The rearrangement uses TRBV10-3 and TRBJ2-1; D is unresolved. CDR3 length: 15 amino acids. The V gene's germline CDR1 is ENHRY and CDR2 SYGVKD. V shed 2 bases and J shed 5 bases, with 13 bases lying between them. Written as DNA, the CDR3 is TGTGCCATCAGTGAGCCTGTCGGAGTTCACAATGAGCAGTTCTTC. As protein: CAISEPVGVHNEQFF.

The V gene is TRBV29-1, the J gene TRBJ2-6; D not certain. Germline V gives CDR1 SQVTM, CDR2 ANQGSEA. CDR3 length: 13 residues. The ends were cut back, 5 bases at V and 0 bases at J, with 5 bases in the middle. The CDR3 coding sequence is TGCAGCGTTTCTTTCTCTGGGGCCAACGTCCTGACTTTC. Protein sequence: CSVSFSGANVLTF.

Worth noting for this clonotype: One end of the junction does not line up with germline, which may come from a read error. This chain links TRBV4-2 with TRBJ2-3; 8 bases are a match to TRBD2. The CDR3 is 15 residues long. Germline values: CDR1 LGHNA, CDR2 YNFKEQ. This CDR3 reads CAGSPRGGVDDTQYF. CDR3 DNA sequence: TGTGCCGGCAGCCCCCGGGGGGGCGTTGACGATACGCAGTATTTT.

This clonotype was counted ten times or more. The rearrangement links TRBV12-3 or TRBV12-4 to TRBJ1-5; TRBD1 matches 10 bases. The length of the CDR3 is 14 residues. The V segment lost 5 bases and the J segment 5 bases; nucleotides outside the gene matches: 3. This CDR3 is CASSETGGHQPQHF. For the CDR3, the DNA is TGTGCCAGCAGTGAGACAGGGGGCCATCAGCCCCAGCATTTT.

The chain joins TRBV4-1 to TRBJ1-4, with 8 bases identical to TRBD1. Germline values: CDR1 MGHRA, CDR2 YSYEKL. V was clipped by 4 bases and J by 4 bases; unmatched bases: 8. The CDR3 consists of 16 residues. Here the CDR3 reads CASSRGTGSFNEKLFF. For the CDR3, the DNA is TGCGCCAGCAGCCGAGGGACAGGAAGCTTTAATGAAAAACTGTTTTTT.

This clonotype was seen a handful of times. The V call is TRBV14, the J call TRBJ1-2; no firm D call. The CDR3 is 15 amino acids. In germline, CDR1 is SGHDN, CDR2 FVKESK. Trimming took 0 bases from V and 6 from J, leaving 14 bases between them. The CDR3 here is CASSQDVAGGHGYTF. The CDR3 coding sequence is TGTGCCAGCAGCCAAGATGTGGCAGGAGGGCATGGCTACACCTTC.

The chain carries TRBV5-1 and TRBJ2-5, with TRBD1 identical over 7 bases. The CDR3 totals 14 residues. The V gene's germline CDR1 is SGHRS and CDR2 YFSETQ. The V segment lost 4 bases and the J segment 9 bases; nucleotides outside the gene matches: 12. The CDR3 reads CASSALGQTVAQYF. CDR3 DNA: TGCGCCAGCAGCGCCCTGGGACAGACCGTCGCCCAGTACTTC.

This clonotype was observed a single time. The chain recombines TRBV5-1 with TRBJ1-4; 8 positions match TRBD1. The CDR3 sequence is 15 residues long. Germline V CDR1 and CDR2: SGHRS, YFSETQ. J was trimmed by 3 bases and V by 3 bases; bases with no gene match: 4. The CDR3 loop reads CASSSGQGANEKLFF. The CDR3 DNA sequence: TGCGCCAGCAGCTCCGGACAGGGCGCTAATGAAAAACTGTTTTTT.